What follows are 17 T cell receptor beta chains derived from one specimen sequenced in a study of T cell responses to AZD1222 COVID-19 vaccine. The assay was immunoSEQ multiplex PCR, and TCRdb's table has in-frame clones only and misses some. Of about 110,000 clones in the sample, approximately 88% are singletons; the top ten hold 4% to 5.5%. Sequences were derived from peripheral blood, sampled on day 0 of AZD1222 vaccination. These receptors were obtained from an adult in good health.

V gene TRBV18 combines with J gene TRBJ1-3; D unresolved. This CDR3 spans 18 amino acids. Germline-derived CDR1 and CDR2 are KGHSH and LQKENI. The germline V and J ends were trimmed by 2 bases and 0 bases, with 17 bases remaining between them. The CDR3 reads CASSPTLSTGNSGNTIYF. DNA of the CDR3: TGTGCCAGCTCACCAACACTCTCCACTGGGAACTCTGGAAACACCATATATTTT.

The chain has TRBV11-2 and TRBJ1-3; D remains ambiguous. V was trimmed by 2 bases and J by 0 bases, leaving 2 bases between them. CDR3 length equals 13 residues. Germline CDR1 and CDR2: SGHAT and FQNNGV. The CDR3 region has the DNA TGTGCCAGCAGCTTATCCTCTGGAAACACCATATATTTT. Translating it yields CASSLSSGNTIYF.

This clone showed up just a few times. CDR3: CASTSDEYYGYTF. The CDR3 DNA reads TGTGCCAGTACGTCAGATGAATACTATGGCTACACCTTC. This chain connects TRBV19 to TRBJ1-2; no definite D call. Germline values: CDR1 LNHDA, CDR2 SQIVND (reference sequence). CDR3 length equals 13 residues. Trimming shortened V by 7 bases and J by 3 bases, and 12 bases separated the two germline ends.

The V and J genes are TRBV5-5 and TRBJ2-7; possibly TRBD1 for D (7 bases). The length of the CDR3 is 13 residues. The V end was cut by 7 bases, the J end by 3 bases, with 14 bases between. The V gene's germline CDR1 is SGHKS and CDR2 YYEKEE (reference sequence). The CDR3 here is CASGQGGIYEQYF. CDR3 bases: TGTGCCAGCGGGCAGGGGGGAATCTACGAGCAGTACTTC.

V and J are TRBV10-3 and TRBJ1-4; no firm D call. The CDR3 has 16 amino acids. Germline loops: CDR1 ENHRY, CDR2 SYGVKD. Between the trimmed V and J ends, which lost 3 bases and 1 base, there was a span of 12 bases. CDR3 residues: CAISDKEPGTNEKLFF. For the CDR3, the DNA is TGTGCCATCAGTGATAAGGAGCCGGGAACTAATGAAAAACTGTTTTTT.

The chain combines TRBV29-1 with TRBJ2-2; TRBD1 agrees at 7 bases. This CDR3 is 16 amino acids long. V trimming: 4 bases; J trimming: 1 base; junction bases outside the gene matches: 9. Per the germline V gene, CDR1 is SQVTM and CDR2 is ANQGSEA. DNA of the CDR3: TGCAGCGTTGCCAGGGGGTCCCCCCGGAACACCGGGGAGCTGTTTTTT. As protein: CSVARGSPRNTGELFF.

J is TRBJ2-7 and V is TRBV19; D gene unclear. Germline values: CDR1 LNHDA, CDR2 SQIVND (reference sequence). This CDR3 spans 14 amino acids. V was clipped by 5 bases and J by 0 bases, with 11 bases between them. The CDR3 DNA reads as TGTGCCAGTAGTCCTCGGACGGACTCCTACGAGCAGTACTTC. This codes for CASSPRTDSYEQYF.

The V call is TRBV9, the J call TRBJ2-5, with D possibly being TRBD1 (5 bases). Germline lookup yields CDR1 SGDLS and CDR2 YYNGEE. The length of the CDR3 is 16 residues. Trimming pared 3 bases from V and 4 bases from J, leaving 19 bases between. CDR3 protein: CASSATGHPVGETQYF. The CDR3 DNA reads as TGTGCCAGCAGCGCGACTGGACACCCCGTGGGAGAGACCCAGTACTTC.

The DNA for the CDR3 is TGCAGTGCTAGTCAGGGGCTGGGAAATCAGCCCCAGCATTTT. This gives the protein CSASQGLGNQPQHF. V usage is TRBV20-1 and J usage is TRBJ1-5; TRBD1 might be the D (6 bases). This CDR3 spans 14 amino acids. Germline lookup yields CDR1 DFQATT and CDR2 SNEGSKA (reference sequence). V was trimmed by 3 bases and J by 4 bases, leaving 13 bases between them.

CDR3 bases: TGTGCCAGCTCACCAGGGATCGACTACGAGCAGTACTTC. Protein product: CASSPGIDYEQYF. The V and J genes are TRBV18 and TRBJ2-7; D unresolved. The V end lost 2 bases, the J end lost 3 bases, and 8 bases lay between the germline ends. CDR1 and CDR2 (germline): KGHSH, LQKENI. The CDR3 is 13 residues long.

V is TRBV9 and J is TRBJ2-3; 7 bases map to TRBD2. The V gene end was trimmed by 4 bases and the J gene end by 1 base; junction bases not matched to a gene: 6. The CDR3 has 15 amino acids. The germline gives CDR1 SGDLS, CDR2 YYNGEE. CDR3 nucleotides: TGTGCCAGCAGCCCGGAGCTAGCGGGCACAGATACGCAGTATTTT. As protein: CASSPELAGTDTQYF.

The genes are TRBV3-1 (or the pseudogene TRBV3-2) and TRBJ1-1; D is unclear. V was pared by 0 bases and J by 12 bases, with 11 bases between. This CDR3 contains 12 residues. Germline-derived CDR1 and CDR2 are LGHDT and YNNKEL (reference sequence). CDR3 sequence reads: CASSQEGLATFF. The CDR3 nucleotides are TGTGCCAGCAGCCAAGAGGGGTTGGCGACTTTCTTT.

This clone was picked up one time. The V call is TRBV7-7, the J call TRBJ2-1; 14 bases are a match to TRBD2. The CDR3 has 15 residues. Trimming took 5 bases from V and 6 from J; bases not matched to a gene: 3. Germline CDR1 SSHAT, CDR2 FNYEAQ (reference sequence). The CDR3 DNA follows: TGTGCCAGCAGCCCTGGGACTAGCGGGGGCAATGAGCAGTTCTTC. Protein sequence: CASSPGTSGGNEQFF.

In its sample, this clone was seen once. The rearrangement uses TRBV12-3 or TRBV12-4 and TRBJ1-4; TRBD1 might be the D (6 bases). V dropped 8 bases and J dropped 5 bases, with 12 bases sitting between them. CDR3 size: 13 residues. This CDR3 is CASPGGPNEKLFF. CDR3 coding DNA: TGTGCCAGCCCCGGGGGCCCGAATGAAAAACTGTTTTTT.

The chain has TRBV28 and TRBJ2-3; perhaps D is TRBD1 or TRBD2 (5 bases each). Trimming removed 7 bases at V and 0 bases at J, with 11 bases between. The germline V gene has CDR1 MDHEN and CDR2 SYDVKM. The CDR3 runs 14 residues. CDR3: CASMRGMSTDTQYF. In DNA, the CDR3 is TGTGCCAGCATGAGGGGCATGAGCACAGATACGCAGTATTTT.

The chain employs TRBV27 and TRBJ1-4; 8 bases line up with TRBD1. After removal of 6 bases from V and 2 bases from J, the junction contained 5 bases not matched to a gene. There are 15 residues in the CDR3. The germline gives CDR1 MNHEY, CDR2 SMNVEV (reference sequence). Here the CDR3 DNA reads TGTGCCAGCAGCCACAGGGGGTGGACTAATGAAAAACTGTTTTTT. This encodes CASSHRGWTNEKLFF.

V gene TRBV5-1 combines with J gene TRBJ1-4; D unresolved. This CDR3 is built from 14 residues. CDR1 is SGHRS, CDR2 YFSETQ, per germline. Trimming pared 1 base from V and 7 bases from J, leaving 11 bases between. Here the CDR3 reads CASSLIGEGEKLFF. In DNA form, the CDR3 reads TGCGCCAGCAGCTTGATTGGTGAGGGTGAAAAACTGTTTTTT.